This T cell receptor beta chain stems from a study of radiation and T cells in renal cell carcinoma. Measured with immunoSEQ multiplex PCR; TCRdb has only the in-frame clones, and not every one. This sample has about 100,000 clones; 80% to 90% occur once, and the top ten carry approximately 7.3%. About this clone itself: The antigen remains unidentified.

This CDR3 comprises 14 residues. Germline V gene lookup returns CDR1 MDHEN and CDR2 SYDVKM. V was shortened by 7 bases and J by 8 bases, with 17 bases between the two germline ends. Findings of the study overall: No pretreatment tumor biopsies were available for baseline clonotypes. Top tumor clonotypes rose in blood 2 weeks post-radiation, then contracted.

The time point here: blood 4 weeks post-SBRT, at nephrectomy. The treatment denotes: 15 Gy SBRT to primary tumor, nephrectomy 4 weeks later. Nephrectomy followed 15 Gy stereotactic body radiation by 4 weeks. Clear cell pathology was present in this patient's renal cell carcinoma. The genes are TRBV28 and TRBJ1-4, with D perhaps TRBD1 (6 bases). Material: blood, obtained from a patient whose treatment included radiotherapy and nephrectomy. The TCR comes from a man aged 60 to 69 with renal cell carcinoma. This CDR3 reads CASTHWGAGEKLFF. The CDR3 DNA reads as TGTGCCAGCACCCATTGGGGGGCAGGGGAAAAACTGTTTTTT. Full variable domain (rest looked up from reference TRBV28 and TRBJ1-4): DVKVTQSSRYLVKRTGEKVFLECVQDMDHENMFWYRQDPGLGLRLIYFSYDVKMKEKGDIPEGYSVSREKKERFSLILESASTNQTSMYLCASTHWGAGEKLFFGSGTQLSVL.